This TCR beta chain was recovered during a study of response to subunit inactivated influenza vaccine. General observations from the study: A suggestion made by the authors is that each seasonal influenza vaccination recruits few new T cells.

The CDR3 has 16 amino acids. Germline V gene lookup returns CDR1 SGHTA and CDR2 FQGNSA. The V end was cut by 1 base, the J end by 4 bases, with 15 bases between. One entry per CDR3 protein, called by TCRdb with MiXCR from the RT-PCR reads. The sample contains about 240,000 distinct CDR3 sequences, 10% to 15% of which appear only once. With respect to this clonotype: The antigen is not known.

The V gene is TRBV7-2, the J gene TRBJ2-3; unclear D gene. The receptor's source is a man aged 45-60 years who received an inactivated influenza vaccine. This specimen was non-naive T cells sorted from PBMCs, taken about 14 days before vaccination. DNA of the CDR3: TGTGCCAGCAGCTTAGGAAGGGTTGGTTTGCCAGATACGCAGTATTTT. This gives the protein CASSLGRVGLPDTQYF.